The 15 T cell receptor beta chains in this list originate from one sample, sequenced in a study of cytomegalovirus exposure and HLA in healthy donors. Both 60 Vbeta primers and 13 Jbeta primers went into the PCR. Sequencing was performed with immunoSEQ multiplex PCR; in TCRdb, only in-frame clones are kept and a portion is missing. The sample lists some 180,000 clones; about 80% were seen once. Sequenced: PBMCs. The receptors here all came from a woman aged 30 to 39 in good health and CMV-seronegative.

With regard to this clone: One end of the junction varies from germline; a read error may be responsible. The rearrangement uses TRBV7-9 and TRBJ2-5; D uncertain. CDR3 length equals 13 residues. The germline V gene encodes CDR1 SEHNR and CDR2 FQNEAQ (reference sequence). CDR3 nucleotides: TGTTCCAGCAGACCAGACTTTTCGGAGACCCAGTACTTC. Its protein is CSSRPDFSETQYF.

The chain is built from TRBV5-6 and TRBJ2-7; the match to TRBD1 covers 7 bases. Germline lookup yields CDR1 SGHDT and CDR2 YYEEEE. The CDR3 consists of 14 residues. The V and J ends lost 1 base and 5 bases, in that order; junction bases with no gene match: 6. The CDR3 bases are TGTGCCAGCAGCTTGTTTAGGGGGCGGGACGAGCAGTACTTC. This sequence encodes CASSLFRGRDEQYF. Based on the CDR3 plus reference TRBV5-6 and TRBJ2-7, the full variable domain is DAGVTQSPTHLIKTRGQQVTLRCSPKSGHDTVSWYQQALGQGPQFIFQYYEEEERQRGNFPDRFSGHQFPNYSSELNVNALLLGDSALYLCASSLFRGRDEQYFGPGTRLTVT.

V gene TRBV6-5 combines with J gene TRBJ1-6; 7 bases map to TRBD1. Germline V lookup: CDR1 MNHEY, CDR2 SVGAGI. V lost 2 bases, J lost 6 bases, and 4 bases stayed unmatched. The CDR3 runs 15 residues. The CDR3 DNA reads TGTGCCAGCAGTTACGAGGGGGCGAGTAATTCACCCCTCCACTTT. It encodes CASSYEGASNSPLHF.

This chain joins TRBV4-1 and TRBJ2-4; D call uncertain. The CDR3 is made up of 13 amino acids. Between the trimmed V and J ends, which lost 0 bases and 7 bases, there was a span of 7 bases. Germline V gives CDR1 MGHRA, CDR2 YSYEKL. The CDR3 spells CASSQDSSNIQYF. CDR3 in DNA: TGCGCCAGCAGCCAAGATTCCAGTAACATTCAGTACTTC.

This chain's CDR3 is CAWSGRGAYEQYF. In DNA, the CDR3 is TGTGCCTGGAGTGGCCGGGGGGCCTACGAGCAGTACTTC. The J gene is TRBJ2-5, the V gene TRBV30, with 7 bases matching TRBD2. Matching the DNA end better, TRBJ2-7 makes the J call doubtful. CDR1 and CDR2 (germline): GTSNPN, SVGIG (reference sequence). CDR3 size: 13 residues.

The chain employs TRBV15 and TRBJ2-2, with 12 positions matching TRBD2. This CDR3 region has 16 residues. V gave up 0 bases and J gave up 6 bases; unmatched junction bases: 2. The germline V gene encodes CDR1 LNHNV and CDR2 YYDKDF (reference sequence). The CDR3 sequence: CATSREASGRAGELFF. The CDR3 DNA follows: TGTGCCACCAGCAGAGAGGCTAGCGGGAGGGCCGGGGAGCTGTTTTTT.

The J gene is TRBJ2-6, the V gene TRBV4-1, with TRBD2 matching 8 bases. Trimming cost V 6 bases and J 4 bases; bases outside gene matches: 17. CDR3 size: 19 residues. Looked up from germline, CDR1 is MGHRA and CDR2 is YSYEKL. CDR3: CASRLTGGAKGEGANVLTF. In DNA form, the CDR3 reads TGCGCCAGCAGGCTAACGGGGGGGGCGAAGGGGGAAGGGGCCAACGTCCTGACTTTC.

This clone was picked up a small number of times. CDR3 DNA: TGTGCCAGCAGTTTCTCCAGGAGGGTCCCATACAATGAGCAGTTCTTC. This encodes CASSFSRRVPYNEQFF. This rearrangement joins TRBV28 to TRBJ2-1, with a tentative D call TRBD2 (6 bases). CDR1 is MDHEN, CDR2 SYDVKM, per germline. CDR3 size: 16 residues. Trimming shortened V by 3 bases and J by 4 bases, and 16 bases separated the two germline ends.

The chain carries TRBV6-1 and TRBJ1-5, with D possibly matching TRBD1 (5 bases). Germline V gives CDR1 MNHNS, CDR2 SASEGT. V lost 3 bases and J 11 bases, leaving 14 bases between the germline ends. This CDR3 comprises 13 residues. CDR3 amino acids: CASSDWGKSTQHF. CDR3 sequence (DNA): TGTGCCAGCAGTGATTGGGGCAAATCAACCCAGCATTTT.

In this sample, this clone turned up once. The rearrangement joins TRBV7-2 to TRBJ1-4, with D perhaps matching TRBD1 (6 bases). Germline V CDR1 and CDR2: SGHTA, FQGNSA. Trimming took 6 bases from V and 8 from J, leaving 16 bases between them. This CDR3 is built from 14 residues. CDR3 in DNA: TGTGCCAGCAGTTCCGACAGGTTTACCGAAAAACTGTTTTTT. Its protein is CASSSDRFTEKLFF.

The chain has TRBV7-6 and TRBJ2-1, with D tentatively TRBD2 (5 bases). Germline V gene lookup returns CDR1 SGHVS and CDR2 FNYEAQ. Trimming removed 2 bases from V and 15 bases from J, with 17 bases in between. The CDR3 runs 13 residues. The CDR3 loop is CASSLNQPAVRFF. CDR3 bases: TGTGCCAGCAGCTTAAATCAACCAGCGGTCCGGTTCTTC.

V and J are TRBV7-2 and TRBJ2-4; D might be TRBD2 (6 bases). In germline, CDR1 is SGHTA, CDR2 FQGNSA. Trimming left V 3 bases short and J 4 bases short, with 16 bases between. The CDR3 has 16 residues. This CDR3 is CASSFSRFGRKNIQYF. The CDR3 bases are TGTGCCAGCAGCTTTAGCCGTTTCGGGAGAAAAAACATTCAGTACTTC.

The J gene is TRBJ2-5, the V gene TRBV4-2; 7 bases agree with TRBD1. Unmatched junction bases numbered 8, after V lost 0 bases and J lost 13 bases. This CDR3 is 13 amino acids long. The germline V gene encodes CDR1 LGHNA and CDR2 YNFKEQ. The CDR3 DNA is TGTGCCAGCAGCCAAGATTTCACAGGGGCTCTGTACTTC. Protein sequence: CASSQDFTGALYF.

CDR3 bases: TGTGCCAGCAGCAAAACAGGGAATGGCTACACCTTC. Translating gives CASSKTGNGYTF. The V call is TRBV6-6, the J call TRBJ1-2; perhaps TRBD1 as D (6 bases). CDR3 length: 12 residues. V gave up 6 bases and J gave up 6 bases, with 11 bases separating them. Germline V gives CDR1 MNHNY, CDR2 SVGAGI (reference sequence).

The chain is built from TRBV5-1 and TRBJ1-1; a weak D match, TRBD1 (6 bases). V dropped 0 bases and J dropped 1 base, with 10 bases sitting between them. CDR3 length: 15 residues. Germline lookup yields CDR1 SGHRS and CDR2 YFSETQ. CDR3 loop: CASSLEGHTNTEAFF. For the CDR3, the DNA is TGCGCCAGCAGCTTGGAGGGACACACGAACACTGAAGCTTTCTTT.